Listed here are 26 T cell receptor beta chains from one sample, sequenced in a study of blood T cell repertoires in COVID-19. Libraries were prepared by immunoSEQ multiplex PCR; TCRdb keeps only in-frame clonotypes and omits some of them. The table has some 170,000 clones, over 60% seen once. Material for sequencing was peripheral blood. Receptor source: a man aged 55-75 years with acute or convalescent COVID-19.

The gene calls are TRBV7-3 and TRBJ2-7; TRBD1 matches at 7 bases. The J segment lost 0 bases and the V segment lost 5 bases, leaving 7 bases of the junction unmatched. Germline V lookup: CDR1 SGHTA, CDR2 FQGTGA. The CDR3 sequence is 15 residues long. The CDR3 DNA reads TGTGCCAGCAGCACGGGACAGTTGAGCTCCTACGAGCAGTACTTC. It is translated as CASSTGQLSSYEQYF.

The chain couples TRBV7-3 to TRBJ2-2, with D perhaps matching TRBD2 (6 bases). This CDR3 contains 13 residues. V was cut by 2 bases and J by 5 bases, with 6 bases left in between. Looked up from germline, CDR1 is SGHTA and CDR2 is FQGTGA. The CDR3 nucleotides read TGTGCCAGCAGCTTAGCGGGGACCGGGGAGCTGTTTTTT. It translates to CASSLAGTGELFF. The variable domain in full, completed from reference TRBV7-3 and TRBJ2-2, reads GAGVSQTPSNKVTEKGKYVELRCDPISGHTALYWYRQSLGQGPEFLIYFQGTGAADDSGLPNDRFFAVRPEGSVSTLKIQRTERGDSAVYLCASSLAGTGELFFGEGSRLTVL.

V and J are TRBV6-2 or TRBV6-3 and TRBJ2-5, with 12 nucleotides matching TRBD2. The CDR3 consists of 17 residues. CDR1 MNHEY and CDR2 SVGEGT come from the germline V gene. V shed 5 bases, J shed 0 bases, and the junction held 7 bases outside the gene matches. The CDR3 region is CASSRLPSGGDQETQYF. CDR3 nucleotide sequence: TGTGCCAGCAGTCGCCTTCCTAGCGGGGGGGACCAAGAGACCCAGTACTTC.

This clone was observed a handful of times. The chain links TRBV2 to TRBJ1-5, with 8 nucleotides matching TRBD1. This CDR3 region has 14 residues. The V gene's germline CDR1 is SNHLY and CDR2 FYNNEI. With 8 bases clipped from V and 2 bases from J, the junction kept 5 bases outside the gene matches. The DNA for the CDR3 is TGTGCCAGCTGCGGACAGGGAGGCAATCAGCCCCAGCATTTT. It yields the protein CASCGQGGNQPQHF.

The chain employs TRBV7-9 and TRBJ2-5, with a weak D call TRBD1 (7 bases). Germline lookup yields CDR1 SEHNR and CDR2 FQNEAQ (reference sequence). Trimming took off 1 base at V and 6 bases at J, with 15 bases between the two ends. The CDR3 extends over 15 amino acids. The CDR3 here is CASSLGAGGLQTQYF. Here the CDR3 DNA reads TGTGCCAGCAGCTTAGGTGCAGGGGGGCTCCAGACCCAGTACTTC.

The J gene is TRBJ2-1, the V gene TRBV24-1; a possible D gene is TRBD2 (5 bases). Between the trimmed V and J ends, which lost 1 base and 12 bases, there was a span of 9 bases. Germline loops: CDR1 KGHDR, CDR2 SFDVKD. The CDR3 covers 12 residues. This CDR3 is CATSDFSLGQFF. Here the CDR3 DNA reads TGTGCCACCAGTGATTTCTCACTAGGGCAGTTCTTC.

The CDR3: CASSPGAGAMNTEAFF. As DNA, the CDR3 is TGTGCCAGCAGCCCTGGGGCGGGGGCTATGAACACTGAAGCTTTCTTT. The rearrangement joins TRBV5-4 to TRBJ1-1; possible D gene TRBD1, 6 bases. The CDR3 runs 16 residues. V lost 4 bases and J lost 0, with 16 bases in between. Germline loops: CDR1 SGHNT, CDR2 YYREEE (reference sequence).

V usage is TRBV6-5 and J usage is TRBJ1-2; 10 bases are shared with TRBD1. CDR1 and CDR2 (germline): MNHEY, SVGAGI. V gave up 6 bases and J gave up 1 base; unmatched junction bases: 5. The CDR3 runs to 15 residues. Here the CDR3 reads CASSQTGGVNYGYTF. In nucleotides, the CDR3 is TGTGCCAGCAGCCAGACAGGGGGCGTTAACTATGGCTACACCTTC.

The chain combines TRBV19 with TRBJ1-1, with TRBD1 as a possible D gene (5 bases). In germline, CDR1 is LNHDA, CDR2 SQIVND (reference sequence). With 3 bases removed from V and 6 bases from J, the gap between germline ends came to 14 bases. The CDR3 sequence is 14 residues long. CDR3 in amino acids: CASSISGASPEAFF. As DNA, the CDR3 is TGTGCCAGTAGTATTAGTGGGGCCAGCCCTGAAGCTTTCTTT.

V is TRBV10-3 and J is TRBJ1-1, with unresolved D. Germline loops: CDR1 ENHRY, CDR2 SYGVKD. This CDR3 spans 13 amino acids. V was pared by 10 bases and J by 2 bases, with 14 bases between. In nucleotides, the CDR3 is TGTGCCAGCCTACCGGGAGACAACACTGAAGCTTTCTTT. Encoded protein: CASLPGDNTEAFF.

The V call is TRBV28, the J call TRBJ1-2; weak D call: TRBD1 (5 bases). This CDR3 is 19 amino acids long. CDR1 and CDR2 from the germline V gene are MDHEN and SYDVKM. V was clipped by 2 bases and J by 1 base, with 23 bases between them. The CDR3 protein is CASSLGIRNRRLNNYGYTF. For the CDR3, the DNA is TGTGCCAGCAGTTTAGGAATTAGGAACAGGAGACTGAATAACTATGGCTACACCTTC.

The chain uses TRBV7-6 and TRBJ2-2, with TRBD2 as a possible D gene (6 bases). In germline, CDR1 is SGHVS, CDR2 FNYEAQ. This CDR3 comprises 19 residues. V shed 3 bases and J shed 2 bases, with 22 bases lying between them. CDR3 region: CASSFTGLSAGENTGELFF. The CDR3 DNA is TGTGCCAGCAGCTTCACGGGACTCAGCGCGGGCGAAAACACCGGGGAGCTGTTTTTT.

The V and J genes are TRBV30 and TRBJ1-1; 11 bases align to TRBD1. The germline V gene has CDR1 GTSNPN and CDR2 SVGIG (reference sequence). CDR3 length: 15 residues. The J segment lost 11 bases and the V segment lost 0 bases, leaving 11 bases of the junction unmatched. The CDR3 protein is CAWSVKGTGGSGAFF. CDR3 DNA: TGTGCCTGGAGTGTCAAGGGGACAGGGGGGAGTGGTGCTTTCTTT.

The rearrangement uses TRBV30 and TRBJ1-5, with a weak D call TRBD1 (5 bases). This CDR3 has 14 residues. CDR1 is GTSNPN, CDR2 SVGIG, per germline (reference sequence). V dropped 1 base and J dropped 7 bases, with 14 bases sitting between them. The CDR3 nucleotides are TGTGCCTGGAGTGAAAGGGGAGCGGGCCAGCCCCAGCATTTT. As protein: CAWSERGAGQPQHF.

This clone was observed a handful of times. This sequence joins TRBV19 and TRBJ2-1, with D hard to call. CDR1 LNHDA and CDR2 SQIVND come from the germline V gene (reference sequence). Trimming cost V 3 bases and J 8 bases, with 17 bases left between them. The CDR3 has 15 residues. In DNA form, the CDR3 reads TGTGCCAGTAGTATGTTCTCCCTCCCGGCGGATGAGCAGTTCTTC. Translated: CASSMFSLPADEQFF.

The gene calls are TRBV2 and TRBJ2-3; TRBD1 matches at 8 bases. This CDR3 is 16 amino acids long. In germline, CDR1 is SNHLY, CDR2 FYNNEI. V dropped 6 bases and J dropped 4; count of bases not matched to a gene: 12. The CDR3, as DNA: TGTGCCAGCAGAGACGGGGCAGGGGGCGCGGCAGATACGCAGTATTTT. This sequence encodes CASRDGAGGAADTQYF.

V gene TRBV15 combines with J gene TRBJ1-1; TRBD1 might be the D (5 bases). The CDR3 length is 15 residues. CDR1 and CDR2 (germline): LNHNV, YYDKDF (reference sequence). The V and J ends lost 5 bases and 0 bases respectively, with 13 bases between them. CDR3 in amino acids: CATSVGGPMNTEAFF. The CDR3, as DNA: TGTGCCACCAGCGTCGGGGGACCCATGAACACTGAAGCTTTCTTT.

The rearrangement joins TRBV29-1 to TRBJ1-2; D might be TRBD1 (5 bases). Trimming cost V 5 bases and J 5 bases, with 18 bases left between them. The CDR3 has 14 residues. Looked up from germline, CDR1 is SQVTM and CDR2 is ANQGSEA. The CDR3 protein is CSVILTTGGYGYTF. The CDR3 bases are TGCAGCGTTATATTGACGACCGGGGGATATGGCTACACCTTC.

The chain is built from TRBV5-6 and TRBJ2-1; the D is unclear. V was trimmed by 2 bases and J by 0 bases, leaving 6 bases between them. The CDR3 spans 14 residues. CDR1 and CDR2 (germline): SGHDT, YYEEEE. In DNA form, the CDR3 reads TGTGCCAGCAGCTTTCTAAGCTCCTACAATGAGCAGTTCTTC. Protein product: CASSFLSSYNEQFF.

This chain connects TRBV3-1 (or the pseudogene TRBV3-2) to TRBJ2-1; 7 bases line up with TRBD2. V shed 0 bases and J 7 bases; nucleotides not matched to a gene: 9. There are 16 residues in the CDR3. Germline V lookup: CDR1 LGHDT, CDR2 YNNKEL (reference sequence). The CDR3 sequence: CASSQDFRTSMNEQFF. The DNA for the CDR3 is TGTGCCAGCAGCCAAGATTTTCGGACTAGTATGAATGAGCAGTTCTTC.

This clone showed up just once. The chain combines TRBV12-3 or TRBV12-4 with TRBJ2-5; tentative D call: TRBD1 (5 bases). The CDR3 is 12 amino acids. V was shortened by 5 bases and J by 3 bases, with 7 bases between the two germline ends. CDR3 in amino acids: CASSQTEETQYF. In DNA, the CDR3 is TGTGCCAGCAGTCAGACAGAAGAGACCCAGTACTTC.

The CDR3 loop reads CASSLGQGIDTQYF. CDR3 nucleotides: TGCGCCAGCAGCTTGGGGCAGGGAATCGACACGCAGTATTTT. The J gene is TRBJ2-3, the V gene TRBV5-1; weak D call: TRBD1 (5 bases). The ends were cut back, 0 bases at V and 9 bases at J, with 14 bases in the middle. CDR3 size: 14 residues. Per the germline V gene, CDR1 is SGHRS and CDR2 is YFSETQ.

The rearrangement joins TRBV5-8 to TRBJ2-1; possibly TRBD1 for D (6 bases). Trimming took off 4 bases at V and 7 bases at J, with 21 bases between the two ends. The CDR3 length is 16 residues. From germline, CDR1 is SGHTS and CDR2 YDEGEE. The CDR3 nucleotides are TGTGCCAGCAGCCGAACGACGCACTACAGGGTGAATGAGCAGTTCTTC. Protein product: CASSRTTHYRVNEQFF.

V and J are TRBV6-2 or TRBV6-3 and TRBJ2-6; possibly TRBD2 for D (6 bases). Trimming shortened V by 6 bases and J by 2 bases, and 11 bases separated the two germline ends. This CDR3 has 15 residues. Germline loops: CDR1 MNHEY, CDR2 SVGEGT. CDR3 DNA sequence: TGTGCCAGCAGCCCCGGGGGAGCTGGGGCCAACGTCCTGACTTTC. It specifies CASSPGGAGANVLTF.

This chain connects TRBV4-1 to TRBJ2-7, with TRBD1 matching 7 bases. The CDR3 is made up of 16 amino acids. J lost 3 bases, V lost 1 base, and 9 bases had no gene match. Germline CDR1 MGHRA, CDR2 YSYEKL. DNA for the CDR3: TGCGCCAGCAGCCAAGTCTCAGGGGGATCCCTCTACGAGCAGTACTTC. Its translation: CASSQVSGGSLYEQYF.

CDR3 protein: CASSYSRQGLEAFF. In nucleotides, the CDR3 is TGTGCCAGCAGTTACTCGAGACAGGGCTTAGAAGCTTTCTTT. The chain employs TRBV6-5 and TRBJ1-1; 7 bases agree with TRBD1. CDR3 length equals 14 residues. CDR1 and CDR2 (germline): MNHEY, SVGAGI. The ends lost 0 bases at V and 8 bases at J; junction bases unmatched: 6.